One and the same sample provided the 18 T cell receptor beta chains below, sequenced in a study of blood T cell repertoires in COVID-19. TCRdb's table, derived via immunoSEQ multiplex PCR, lists solely in-frame clones and lacks some. Of around 200,000 clones listed, about 86% are singletons. Sequenced sample: peripheral blood. The receptors come from a young man with active or convalescent COVID-19.

The chain uses TRBV30 and TRBJ2-7; possible D gene TRBD2, 6 bases. V was pared by 2 bases and J by 2 bases, with 13 bases between. Germline CDR1 and CDR2: GTSNPN and SVGIG (reference sequence). There are 14 residues in the CDR3. DNA for the CDR3: TGTGCCTGGAGTCCCGGGACTTACACCTACGAGCAGTACTTC. Its protein is CAWSPGTYTYEQYF.

This clone has only a few counts. The chain links TRBV18 to TRBJ2-2, with TRBD2 matching 12 bases. Germline CDR1 and CDR2: KGHSH and LQKENI. Trimming cost V 3 bases and J 1 base; bases outside gene matches: 0. The length of the CDR3 is 16 residues. The CDR3 DNA reads TGTGCCAGCTCACCGGGACTAGCGGGGAACACCGGGGAGCTGTTTTTT. This codes for CASSPGLAGNTGELFF.

This clone came up once. The chain combines TRBV19 with TRBJ2-7; D not resolved. The CDR3 runs 13 residues. CDR1 is LNHDA, CDR2 SQIVND, per germline (reference sequence). V lost 4 bases to trimming and J lost 1 base, with 8 bases between them. The CDR3, as DNA: TGTGCCAGTAGTAGTTCGGTGTCCTACGAGCAGTACTTC. It codes for CASSSSVSYEQYF.

V gene TRBV12-5 combines with J gene TRBJ2-3, with D hard to call. The CDR3 is 14 amino acids. Trimming took 1 base from V and 9 from J, leaving 14 bases between them. The germline V gene has CDR1 LGHNT and CDR2 FRNRAP. The CDR3 bases are TGTGCTAGTGGTTTGGATCCGTCCCCTGGCACGCAGTATTTT. This translates into CASGLDPSPGTQYF. Drawing the rest from reference TRBV12-5 and TRBJ2-3, the complete variable domain is DARVTQTPRHKVTEMGQEVTMRCQPILGHNTVFWYRQTMMQGLELLAYFRNRAPLDDSGMPKDRFSAEMPDATLATLKIQPSEPRDSAVYFCASGLDPSPGTQYFGPGTRLTVL.

This chain connects TRBV19 to TRBJ1-1; 7 positions agree with TRBD1. Germline assignment: CDR1 LNHDA and CDR2 SQIVND (reference sequence). Trimming at V came to 9 bases and at J to 8 bases, leaving 9 bases not matched to a gene. CDR3 size: 12 residues. The CDR3 sequence is CASRLTDREAFF. CDR3 nucleotides: TGTGCCAGCAGATTGACGGACAGGGAAGCTTTCTTT.

V usage is TRBV9 and J usage is TRBJ1-1; 7 bases match TRBD1. CDR3 length equals 18 residues. Germline loops: CDR1 SGDLS, CDR2 YYNGEE. V was clipped by 4 bases and J by 0 bases; unmatched bases: 15. CDR3 nucleotides: TGTGCCAGCAGCCCAAGACAGGGTCTAGGTTTAATGAACACTGAAGCTTTCTTT. Encoded protein: CASSPRQGLGLMNTEAFF. Drawing the rest from reference TRBV9 and TRBJ1-1, the complete variable domain is DSGVTQTPKHLITATGQRVTLRCSPRSGDLSVYWYQQSLDQGLQFLIQYYNGEERAKGNILERFSAQQFPDLHSELNLSSLELGDSALYFCASSPRQGLGLMNTEAFFGQGTRLTVV.

This clone showed up just a few times. The V and J genes are TRBV6-5 and TRBJ1-2, with no clear D. V lost 2 bases and J lost 4, with 17 bases in between. Germline CDR1 MNHEY, CDR2 SVGAGI. The CDR3 has 16 amino acids. This chain's CDR3 is CASSYGQVSDPYGYTF. In nucleotides, the CDR3 is TGTGCCAGCAGTTACGGGCAGGTTTCCGATCCCTATGGCTACACCTTC.

This rearrangement joins TRBV7-9 to TRBJ2-1; 10 nucleotides line up with TRBD1. This CDR3 spans 15 amino acids. V dropped 4 bases and J dropped 3; count of bases not matched to a gene: 3. Germline V gene lookup returns CDR1 SEHNR and CDR2 FQNEAQ (reference sequence). The CDR3 DNA follows: TGTGCCAGCAGCTCGACAGGGGGCGTCTACAATGAGCAGTTCTTC. The encoded protein is CASSSTGGVYNEQFF.

The V gene is TRBV2, the J gene TRBJ1-5; D is perhaps TRBD1 (5 bases). Trimming cost V 5 bases and J 4 bases, with 9 bases left between them. Germline V gene lookup returns CDR1 SNHLY and CDR2 FYNNEI. The CDR3 spans 13 residues. The CDR3 DNA sequence: TGTGCCAGCAGTTTGGACAAGAATCAGCCCCAGCATTTT. Translated: CASSLDKNQPQHF.

The genes are TRBV19 and TRBJ1-5; D remains ambiguous. CDR1 and CDR2 from the germline V gene are LNHDA and SQIVND (reference sequence). This CDR3 spans 18 amino acids. Trimming pared 0 bases from V and 0 bases from J, leaving 15 bases between. Written as DNA, the CDR3 is TGTGCCAGTAGTATAGACAAGAACCTTCCCTATAGCAATCAGCCCCAGCATTTT. This gives the protein CASSIDKNLPYSNQPQHF. Based on the CDR3 plus reference TRBV19 and TRBJ1-5, the full variable domain is DGGITQSPKYLFRKEGQNVTLSCEQNLNHDAMYWYRQDPGQGLRLIYYSQIVNDFQKGDIAEGYSVSREKKESFPLTVTSAQKNPTAFYLCASSIDKNLPYSNQPQHFGDGTRLSIL.

The chain uses TRBV24-1 and TRBJ1-3; D is unclear. Germline V gene lookup returns CDR1 KGHDR and CDR2 SFDVKD. This CDR3 is 16 amino acids long. Trimming took 4 bases from V and 0 from J, leaving 12 bases between them. The CDR3 here is CATSDPGLSSGNTIYF. The CDR3 nucleotides are TGTGCCACCAGTGACCCCGGACTGAGCTCTGGAAACACCATATATTTT.

J is TRBJ1-4 and V is TRBV29-1; 8 bases agree with TRBD1. Germline V gene data show CDR1 as SQVTM and CDR2 as ANQGSEA. This CDR3 has 17 amino acids. V was clipped by 5 bases and J by 0 bases; unmatched bases: 11. CDR3 region: CSVLDRGPISTNEKLFF. The CDR3, as DNA: TGCAGCGTTCTTGACAGGGGACCTATTTCAACTAATGAAAAACTGTTTTTT. The whole variable domain, remainder taken from reference TRBV29-1 and TRBJ1-4, is SAVISQKPSRDICQRGTSLTIQCQVDSQVTMMFWYRQQPGQSLTLIATANQGSEATYESGFVIDKFPISRPNLTFSTLTVSNMSPEDSSIYLCSVLDRGPISTNEKLFFGSGTQLSVL.

In DNA form, the CDR3 reads TGTGCCAGCAGTTCCGCCGGGCAGGACAGGGGGTCAGGGGAGCTGTTTTTT. Translated: CASSSAGQDRGSGELFF. The rearrangement joins TRBV28 to TRBJ2-2, with 10 bases identical to TRBD1. The germline V gene has CDR1 MDHEN and CDR2 SYDVKM. The junction had 13 bases not matched to a gene; V was cut back by 4 bases and J by 8 bases. The CDR3 totals 17 residues.

This clone was observed once. The V gene is TRBV18, the J gene TRBJ2-5, with 7 bases aligning to TRBD1. This CDR3 is built from 15 residues. CDR1 KGHSH and CDR2 LQKENI come from the germline V gene. J lost 6 bases, V lost 5 bases, and 12 bases had no gene match. The CDR3 protein is CASSSEANRGKTQYF. The CDR3 DNA reads TGTGCCAGCTCATCGGAAGCAAACAGGGGAAAGACCCAGTACTTC.

CDR3 sequence: CASTGLAGDTQYF. The CDR3 DNA sequence: TGTGCCAGCACCGGGCTAGCGGGGGATACGCAGTATTTT. The chain is built from TRBV11-1 and TRBJ2-3; 9 bases agree with TRBD2. After removal of 7 bases from V and 6 bases from J, the junction contained 5 bases not matched to a gene. The germline CDR1 and CDR2 sequences are SGHAT and FQDESV (reference sequence). There are 13 residues in the CDR3. Full variable domain (missing parts from reference TRBV11-1 and TRBJ2-3): EAEVAQSPRYKITEKSQAVAFWCDPISGHATLYWYRQILGQGPELLVQFQDESVVDDSQLPKDRFSAERLKGVDSTLKIQPAELGDSAMYLCASTGLAGDTQYFGPGTRLTVL.

Concerning this clone: The same CDR3 arises from other DNA sequences in this sample as well. This chain connects TRBV5-1 to TRBJ1-2; D is ambiguous. V shed 4 bases and J shed 2 bases, with 9 bases lying between them. This CDR3 is 13 amino acids long. Germline V CDR1 and CDR2: SGHRS, YFSETQ. The CDR3 DNA reads as TGCGCCAGCAGCCCGACGGGAAACTATGGCTACACCTTC. Its protein is CASSPTGNYGYTF.

The genes are TRBV19 and TRBJ2-6, with TRBD2 as a possible D gene (5 bases). Per germline, CDR1 LNHDA and CDR2 SQIVND (reference sequence). The V and J ends lost 7 bases and 4 bases respectively, with 11 bases between them. This CDR3 is 14 amino acids long. CDR3 loop: CASKGRTGANVLTF. The CDR3 coding sequence is TGTGCCAGTAAAGGGAGAACAGGGGCCAACGTCCTGACTTTC.

V usage is TRBV5-6 and J usage is TRBJ2-7, with a tentative D call TRBD1 (6 bases). The CDR3 covers 15 residues. Per germline, CDR1 SGHDT and CDR2 YYEEEE. The ends were cut back, 7 bases at V and 0 bases at J, with 17 bases in the middle. The DNA for the CDR3 is TGTGCCAGCCGCCGGGATCGGACAGCCTCCTACGAGCAGTACTTC. It specifies CASRRDRTASYEQYF.